This TCR beta chain was recovered during a study of cytomegalovirus exposure and HLA in healthy donors (dated by TCRdb to 2015 to 2018). Broadly, across the study: According to a later analysis, the 120 validation repertoires were produced on the same platform as the roughly 600 repertoires of the first cohort. The study aimed to test whether signatures of past pathogen exposure could be identified by cataloging public T cell receptors. To predict cytomegalovirus infection status, the study brought together high-throughput TCR immunosequencing, statistical association of individual TCRs with disease status, and machine learning. Along with the approximately 650-subject first cohort, a separate validation cohort of more than 90 different subjects was used. The investigation overall reported the following: It was suggested by the authors that the approach could potentially be generalized to other disease states and immunological phenotypes. A total of around 150 TCR beta chains were listed by the study as associated with cytomegalovirus. In vitro tests confirmed that a few of the cytomegalovirus-associated TCR beta chains recognize cytomegalovirus antigens. Cytomegalovirus status was reported to be diagnosed by the classifier with high specificity and sensitivity in both the original and validation cohorts. A later analysis had no HLA typing for the validation cohort, so co-occurrence there was scored across all 130 or so repertoires. Across donors, most TCR sequences were observed very rarely, whereas some public TCRs were present in many individuals. A later analysis found that TCRs clustered in the first cohort also tended to co-occur in the roughly 120 validation repertoires, with approximately 95% of cluster scores above 0.

The library relied on the immunoSEQ multiplex PCR assay. As for the authors' bioinformatics: To diagnose cytomegalovirus status from the catalog of TCR beta chain sequences, a statistical classification framework was built. What TCRdb holds here is the immuneACCESS table cut down to in-frame rearrangements. Part of the clones is not present; checked against another copy, under half of the missing clones reflect an unresolved V gene, and the others are unexplained. The DNA gave D and trimming, while V, J and clone size come from that table. The table for this sample lists about 160,000 clones; 96% of them were counted only once. In total, the top ten clones hold about 0.89% of the sample. Note on this clone: Its antigen remains unidentified. The record has no base qualities; no much larger clone is one base away.

The donors were included in the validation cohort of roughly 130 subjects, a group kept apart from the approximately 690-subject first cohort. The CDR3 holds 16 amino acids from the cysteine to the phenylalanine. Of the read, only the CDR3 DNA is kept; its 48 bases are in frame from base 1. V is reduced by 2 bases and J by 6 bases, leaving a spacing of 19 bases between them. The germline V gene sets CDR1 to MNHNS and CDR2 to SASEGT. The receptor was isolated from a woman between 18 and 29 years old in good health and CMV-seronegative. The sequenced sample consisted of PBMCs. The chain is made from TRBV6-1 and TRBJ1-1; TRBD1 is a possible D gene, resting on 5 matching bases. The DNA reads TGTGCCAGCAGTGAATACCTAGGCAGGGCGAGATCTGAAGCTTTCTTT. Translated, it reads CASSEYLGRARSEAFF.